Listed here are 23 T cell receptor beta chains from one sample, sequenced in a study of T cell responses to AZD1222 COVID-19 vaccine. Sequencing was performed with immunoSEQ multiplex PCR; in TCRdb, only in-frame clones are kept and a portion is missing. Of more than 110,000 clones in the sample, roughly 90% were seen once. The source was peripheral blood, collected 28 days after the second AZD1222 dose. All receptors derive from an adult who received the AZD1222 COVID-19 vaccine.

The chain employs TRBV18 and TRBJ1-2, with D unresolved. This CDR3 spans 17 amino acids. CDR1 is KGHSH, CDR2 LQKENI, per germline. V was shortened by 3 bases and J by 6 bases, with 23 bases between the two germline ends. CDR3 sequence: CASSPSFGVAGPHGYTF. The CDR3 DNA sequence: TGTGCCAGCTCACCCTCCTTTGGTGTCGCTGGGCCGCATGGCTACACCTTC.

Note on this clone: One end of the junction does not line up with germline, which may come from a read error. The identical CDR3 is also encoded by other nucleotide sequences in the sample. J is TRBJ1-1 and V is TRBV10-3, with a weak D call TRBD1 (5 bases). CDR3 size: 13 residues. The germline V gene has CDR1 ENHRY and CDR2 SYGVKD. The CDR3 here is CAIGPQGEAEAFF. CDR3 nucleotides: TGTGCCATCGGTCCCCAGGGAGAGGCTGAAGCCTTCTTT.

This chain connects TRBV29-1 to TRBJ2-2; TRBD2 matches at 12 bases. CDR1 and CDR2 (germline): SQVTM, ANQGSEA. The CDR3 sequence is 17 residues long. Losses at the gene ends were 5 bases for V and 1 base for J; bases not matched to a gene: 8. CDR3: CSVSTGTSGWNTGELFF. Written as DNA, the CDR3 is TGCAGCGTTTCAACCGGGACTAGCGGGTGGAACACCGGGGAGCTGTTTTTT.

The chain recombines TRBV5-6 with TRBJ1-1; no clear D gene. CDR3 length equals 15 residues. Trimming pared 2 bases from V and 2 bases from J, leaving 13 bases between. From germline, CDR1 is SGHDT and CDR2 YYEEEE. The CDR3 sequence is CASSFGRNRNTEAFF. CDR3 sequence (DNA): TGTGCCAGCAGCTTCGGCCGAAACCGAAACACTGAAGCTTTCTTT.

The chain employs TRBV28 and TRBJ1-5; a possible D gene is TRBD1 (5 bases). This CDR3 comprises 13 residues. Germline-derived CDR1 and CDR2 are MDHEN and SYDVKM. Trimming cost V 11 bases and J 3 bases, with 14 bases left between them. The CDR3, as DNA: TGTGCCTCCGGGGACGGACTCAATCAGCCCCAGCATTTT. This encodes CASGDGLNQPQHF.

CDR3 in DNA: TGCAGCGTTCCGAGCCACAGGGGTTCCTACGAGCAGTACTTC. Translated: CSVPSHRGSYEQYF. The chain combines TRBV29-1 with TRBJ2-7; 7 bases agree with TRBD1. CDR1 and CDR2 (germline): SQVTM, ANQGSEA. The CDR3 length is 14 residues. V was pared by 5 bases and J by 1 base, with 8 bases of the junction left unmatched.

The chain couples TRBV10-3 to TRBJ1-2; D might be TRBD1 (5 bases). Germline V gene data show CDR1 as ENHRY and CDR2 as SYGVKD. The ends were cut back, 11 bases at V and 5 bases at J, with 15 bases in the middle. The CDR3 has 12 amino acids. The CDR3: CAVNKGEYGYTF. The CDR3, as DNA: TGTGCCGTCAACAAAGGGGAATATGGCTACACCTTC.

This chain connects TRBV7-3 to TRBJ2-1; 7 bases are a match to TRBD2. Germline CDR1 SGHTA, CDR2 FQGTGA. CDR3 length equals 15 residues. J was trimmed by 7 bases and V by 5 bases; bases with no gene match: 11. The CDR3 spells CASSPLGGGWNEQFF. Here the CDR3 DNA reads TGTGCCAGCAGCCCCCTCGGGGGAGGGTGGAATGAGCAGTTCTTC.

This clone showed up just once. The CDR3 region has the DNA TGTGCCAGCAGCGGGGGACAGCCGAATCAGCCCCAGCATTTT. This gives the protein CASSGGQPNQPQHF. This sequence joins TRBV5-5 and TRBJ1-5; TRBD1 agrees at 7 bases. The germline gives CDR1 SGHKS, CDR2 YYEKEE (reference sequence). The CDR3 length is 14 residues. Trimming removed 4 bases from V and 4 bases from J; junction bases left unmatched: 5.

This chain links TRBV27 with TRBJ2-7; 12 nucleotides agree with TRBD1. This CDR3 is built from 15 residues. Germline V gene data show CDR1 as MNHEY and CDR2 as SMNVEV (reference sequence). After removal of 6 bases from V and 2 bases from J, the junction contained 5 bases not matched to a gene. In nucleotides, the CDR3 is TGTGCCAGCAGCGTCGGGACAGGGGGCGCCTACGAGCAGTACTTC. This encodes CASSVGTGGAYEQYF.

The V and J genes are TRBV15 and TRBJ2-1; D uncertain. CDR3 length: 13 residues. Germline loops: CDR1 LNHNV, CDR2 YYDKDF (reference sequence). V was clipped by 1 base and J by 4 bases, with 5 bases between them. In nucleotides, the CDR3 is TGTGCCACCAGCAGAGGGCAGTACAATGAGCAGTTCTTC. It specifies CATSRGQYNEQFF.

This chain joins TRBV15 and TRBJ2-7, with a weak D call TRBD1 (6 bases). V was shortened by 0 bases and J by 5 bases, with 14 bases between the two germline ends. The CDR3 sequence is 15 residues long. Germline lookup yields CDR1 LNHNV and CDR2 YYDKDF (reference sequence). CDR3 amino acids: CATSRDQGPLHEQYF. DNA for the CDR3: TGTGCCACCAGCAGAGATCAGGGGCCTCTCCACGAGCAGTACTTC.

The CDR3 is CASKMPNPYNEQFF. The CDR3 DNA reads TGTGCCAGCAAAATGCCCAACCCCTACAATGAGCAGTTCTTC. The chain is built from TRBV6-5 and TRBJ2-1, with D uncertain. The CDR3 is 14 amino acids. Per germline, CDR1 MNHEY and CDR2 SVGAGI. V was trimmed by 7 bases and J by 2 bases, leaving 12 bases between them.

The gene calls are TRBV6-6 and TRBJ2-1; perhaps TRBD2 as D (6 bases). Deletions cut 6 bases from V and 2 bases from J, with 11 bases between. This CDR3 has 14 residues. The germline CDR1 and CDR2 sequences are MNHNY and SVGAGI (reference sequence). CDR3 DNA: TGTGCCAGCAGCCTCAGGACTACCTACAATGAGCAGTTCTTC. Translated, it gives CASSLRTTYNEQFF.

This clone appeared a single time. The rearrangement links TRBV15 to TRBJ1-2; D might be TRBD1 (5 bases). V dropped 0 bases and J dropped 2 bases, with 7 bases sitting between them. The CDR3 length is 14 residues. The germline CDR1 and CDR2 sequences are LNHNV and YYDKDF (reference sequence). CDR3 sequence reads: CATSREGGNYGYTF. Here the CDR3 DNA reads TGTGCCACCAGCAGAGAGGGGGGGAACTATGGCTACACCTTC.

This clone was seen a few times. The chain couples TRBV7-9 to TRBJ2-1; TRBD2 matches at 9 bases. Looked up from germline, CDR1 is SEHNR and CDR2 is FQNEAQ (reference sequence). This CDR3 region has 15 residues. V gave up 10 bases and J gave up 7 bases; unmatched junction bases: 14. For the CDR3, the DNA is TGTGCCACGAGTGGCGGGAGGGCCTTGGGGAATGAGCAGTTCTTC. Its translation: CATSGGRALGNEQFF.

The chain is built from TRBV28 and TRBJ1-4, with D perhaps TRBD1 (5 bases). CDR3 length: 16 residues. Trimming took 2 bases from V and 0 from J, leaving 10 bases between them. Per the germline V gene, CDR1 is MDHEN and CDR2 is SYDVKM. Here the CDR3 DNA reads TGTGCCAGCAGTTTACTAGGGACTGCAACTAATGAAAAACTGTTTTTT. This encodes CASSLLGTATNEKLFF.

The chain uses TRBV28 and TRBJ2-7; D may be TRBD2 (5 bases). CDR3 length: 12 residues. V lost 3 bases, J lost 5 bases, and 8 bases lay in between. Germline CDR1 reads MDHEN; CDR2 reads SYDVKM. CDR3 sequence (DNA): TGTGCCAGCAGTTTTATGAGGGACGAGCAGTACTTC. It translates to CASSFMRDEQYF. Looking up the rest from reference TRBV28 and TRBJ2-7 gives the full variable domain: DVKVTQSSRYLVKRTGEKVFLECVQDMDHENMFWYRQDPGLGLRLIYFSYDVKMKEKGDIPEGYSVSREKKERFSLILESASTNQTSMYLCASSFMRDEQYFGPGTRLTVT.

This clone was seen a single time. This chain links TRBV6-2 or TRBV6-3 with TRBJ2-2; weak D call: TRBD1 (5 bases). CDR1 and CDR2 (germline): MNHEY, SVGEGT. This CDR3 has 15 residues. Trimming pared 4 bases from V and 2 bases from J, leaving 11 bases between. CDR3 coding DNA: TGTGCCAGCAGTTGGGGCTACCTAAACACCGGGGAGCTGTTTTTT. Translating it yields CASSWGYLNTGELFF.

The chain is built from TRBV7-2 and TRBJ2-7; D unclear. With 4 bases removed from V and 6 bases from J, the gap between germline ends came to 16 bases. This CDR3 has 14 residues. In germline, CDR1 is SGHTA, CDR2 FQGNSA. CDR3 sequence: CASSWTRQPSEQYF. The CDR3 nucleotides are TGTGCCAGCAGCTGGACCAGGCAACCCAGCGAGCAGTACTTC.

The rearrangement uses TRBV9 and TRBJ2-2; TRBD2 matches at 12 bases. Per the germline V gene, CDR1 is SGDLS and CDR2 is YYNGEE. CDR3 length: 15 residues. V lost 5 bases and J lost 7; bases outside the gene matches: 6. The CDR3 reads CASRGTSGQHGELFF. Here the CDR3 DNA reads TGTGCCAGCAGGGGGACTAGCGGGCAACACGGGGAGCTGTTTTTT.

The genes are TRBV4-1 and TRBJ2-1; 9 nucleotides align to TRBD2. Germline CDR1 MGHRA, CDR2 YSYEKL. J lost 8 bases, V lost 0 bases, and 23 bases had no gene match. The CDR3 runs 21 residues. This chain's CDR3 is CASSQEVVASGISGVWYEQFF. The CDR3, as DNA: TGCGCCAGCAGCCAAGAGGTCGTGGCTAGCGGGATATCAGGTGTTTGGTATGAGCAGTTCTTC.

The chain has TRBV2 and TRBJ1-1, with D perhaps matching TRBD1 (5 bases). The V end was cut by 4 bases, the J end by 2 bases, with 8 bases between. The CDR3 loop spans 13 amino acids. CDR1 and CDR2 (germline): SNHLY, FYNNEI. The CDR3 sequence is CASSGQGNTEAFF. The CDR3 nucleotides read TGTGCCAGCAGTGGTCAGGGCAACACTGAAGCTTTCTTT. Variable domain in full (rest from reference TRBV2 and TRBJ1-1): EPEVTQTPSHQVTQMGQEVILRCVPISNHLYFYWYRQILGQKVEFLVSFYNNEISEKSEIFDDQFSVERPDGSNFTLKIRSTKLEDSAMYFCASSGQGNTEAFFGQGTRLTVV.